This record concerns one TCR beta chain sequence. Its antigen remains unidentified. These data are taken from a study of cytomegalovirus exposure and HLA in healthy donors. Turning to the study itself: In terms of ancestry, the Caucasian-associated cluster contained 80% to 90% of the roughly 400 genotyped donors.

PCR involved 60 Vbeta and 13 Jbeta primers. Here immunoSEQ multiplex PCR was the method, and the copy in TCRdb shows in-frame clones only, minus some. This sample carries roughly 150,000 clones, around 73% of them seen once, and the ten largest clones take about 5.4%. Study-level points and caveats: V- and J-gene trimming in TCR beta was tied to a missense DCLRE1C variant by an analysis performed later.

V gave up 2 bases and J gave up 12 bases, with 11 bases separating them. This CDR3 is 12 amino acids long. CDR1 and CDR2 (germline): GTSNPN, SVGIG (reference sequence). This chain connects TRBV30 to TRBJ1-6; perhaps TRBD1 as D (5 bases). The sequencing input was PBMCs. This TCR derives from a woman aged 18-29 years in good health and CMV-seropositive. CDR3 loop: CAWSSGTGPLHF. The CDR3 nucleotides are TGTGCCTGGAGTAGTGGGACTGGACCCCTCCACTTT.